The 12 T cell receptor beta chains below were found in one sample sequenced in a study of vaccination and CD4 T cells after COVID-19. As to time point: late sampling 161 to 241 days after vaccination in three convalescent patients. TCRdb independently ran MiXCR on the PCR reads; one entry per CDR3 protein. The sample records 26,000 or so distinct CDR3 sequences, approximately 53% being singletons. The sequences come from CD4+ T cells from blood, collected about 7 months after SARS-CoV-2 vaccination. The receptors here all came from a human donor who had recovered from COVID-19.

The chain combines TRBV29-1 with TRBJ1-1, with a tentative D call TRBD1 (5 bases). The V gene lost 5 bases and the J gene lost 1 base, with 14 bases spanning the gap. CDR1 is SQVTM and CDR2 is ANQGSEA in the germline V gene. CDR3 length: 14 residues. The CDR3 sequence is CSVSTPGTNTEAFF. CDR3 DNA sequence: TGCAGCGTTTCCACCCCAGGGACGAACACTGAAGCTTTCTTT. Full variable domain (outside the CDR3, taken from reference TRBV29-1 and TRBJ1-1): SAVISQKPSRDICQRGTSLTIQCQVDSQVTMMFWYRQQPGQSLTLIATANQGSEATYESGFVIDKFPISRPNLTFSTLTVSNMSPEDSSIYLCSVSTPGTNTEAFFGQGTRLTVV.

The chain combines TRBV19 with TRBJ1-5, with TRBD1 identical over 8 bases. This CDR3 has 13 amino acids. CDR1 and CDR2 from the germline V gene are LNHDA and SQIVND (reference sequence). V gave up 11 bases and J gave up 6 bases; unmatched junction bases: 9. Here the CDR3 reads CAATGTGGQPQHF. CDR3 coding DNA: TGTGCCGCCACCGGGACAGGTGGTCAGCCCCAGCATTTT.

V gene TRBV20-1 combines with J gene TRBJ2-3; D unresolved. V was clipped by 6 bases and J by 7 bases, with 17 bases between them. Germline CDR1 is DFQATT and CDR2 is SNEGSKA (reference sequence). The CDR3 sequence is 13 residues long. CDR3: CSAVLDRAYTQYF. CDR3 bases: TGCAGTGCCGTTCTTGACCGCGCCTATACGCAGTATTTT.

V usage is TRBV7-6 and J usage is TRBJ2-3; no clear D. The CDR3 extends over 15 amino acids. The V gene's germline CDR1 is SGHVS and CDR2 FNYEAQ. Deletions cut 1 base from V and 1 base from J, with 9 bases between. The CDR3 here is CASSLGGSGTDTQYF. The CDR3 DNA reads TGTGCCAGCAGCTTAGGAGGATCGGGCACAGATACGCAGTATTTT.

The chain couples TRBV6-1 to TRBJ2-1, with TRBD2 identical over 7 bases. The V and J ends lost 5 bases and 9 bases, in that order; junction bases with no gene match: 16. There are 16 residues in the CDR3. Germline CDR1 reads MNHNS; CDR2 reads SASEGT. CDR3 DNA sequence: TGTGCCAGCAGTCGACCCGACTGGAGCGGGGTGGGTGAGCAGTTCTTC. It encodes CASSRPDWSGVGEQFF.

The sample holds one count of this clonotype. The chain combines TRBV19 with TRBJ1-2, with unresolved D. CDR3 length: 14 amino acids. The germline V gene has CDR1 LNHDA and CDR2 SQIVND (reference sequence). V was trimmed by 3 bases and J by 3 bases, leaving 11 bases between them. The CDR3 bases are TGTGCCAGTAGTATCGGGAAAACGGACTATGGCTACACCTTC. This translates into CASSIGKTDYGYTF.

The chain employs TRBV5-1 and TRBJ1-1, with D perhaps matching TRBD1 (5 bases). There are 14 residues in the CDR3. Trimming shortened V by 0 bases and J by 1 base, and 7 bases separated the two germline ends. CDR1 and CDR2 from the germline V gene are SGHRS and YFSETQ. CDR3 sequence reads: CASSLAGGNTEAFF. For the CDR3, the DNA is TGCGCCAGCAGCTTGGCGGGGGGGAACACTGAAGCTTTCTTT.

This clonotype was found a few times. The chain employs TRBV7-2 and TRBJ2-3, with D maybe TRBD1 (6 bases). The germline V gene encodes CDR1 SGHTA and CDR2 FQGNSA. The length of the CDR3 is 15 residues. V dropped 5 bases and J dropped 2 bases, with 14 bases sitting between them. The CDR3 loop reads CASSVSTGATDTQYF. The DNA for the CDR3 is TGTGCCAGCAGCGTATCGACAGGCGCCACAGATACGCAGTATTTT.

This clonotype appeared a few times. This chain joins TRBV7-2 and TRBJ2-7; TRBD2 matches 14 bases. V dropped 5 bases and J dropped 4; count of bases not matched to a gene: 13. Per germline, CDR1 SGHTA and CDR2 FQGNSA. This CDR3 has 18 amino acids. CDR3 DNA: TGTGCCAGCAGCACCCAGGCGGGGACTAGCGGGAGTTTATACGAGCAGTACTTC. This gives the protein CASSTQAGTSGSLYEQYF.

The chain links TRBV20-1 to TRBJ2-5, with 9 positions matching TRBD1. The trim removed 5 bases at V and 0 bases at J, leaving 10 bases unmatched. Germline V gene data show CDR1 as DFQATT and CDR2 as SNEGSKA (reference sequence). CDR3 length: 16 residues. Here the CDR3 DNA reads TGCAGTGCTTTAAAGGGACAGGGAGGGGACCAAGAGACCCAGTACTTC. This codes for CSALKGQGGDQETQYF.

The chain links TRBV27 to TRBJ2-7; 7 bases match TRBD1. The CDR3 runs to 16 residues. Germline V gene data show CDR1 as MNHEY and CDR2 as SMNVEV (reference sequence). V was pared by 0 bases and J by 3 bases, with 8 bases of the junction left unmatched. The CDR3 here is CASSLSVNRDSYEQYF. The CDR3 coding sequence is TGTGCCAGCAGTTTATCCGTTAACCGGGACAGCTACGAGCAGTACTTC.

The chain uses TRBV19 and TRBJ2-3, with 10 nucleotides matching TRBD1. CDR1 is LNHDA, CDR2 SQIVND, per germline (reference sequence). This CDR3 region has 14 residues. The junction had 2 bases not matched to a gene; V was cut back by 3 bases and J by 5 bases. This chain's CDR3 is CASSMGQGLDTQYF. CDR3 sequence (DNA): TGTGCCAGTAGTATGGGACAGGGGTTAGATACGCAGTATTTT.